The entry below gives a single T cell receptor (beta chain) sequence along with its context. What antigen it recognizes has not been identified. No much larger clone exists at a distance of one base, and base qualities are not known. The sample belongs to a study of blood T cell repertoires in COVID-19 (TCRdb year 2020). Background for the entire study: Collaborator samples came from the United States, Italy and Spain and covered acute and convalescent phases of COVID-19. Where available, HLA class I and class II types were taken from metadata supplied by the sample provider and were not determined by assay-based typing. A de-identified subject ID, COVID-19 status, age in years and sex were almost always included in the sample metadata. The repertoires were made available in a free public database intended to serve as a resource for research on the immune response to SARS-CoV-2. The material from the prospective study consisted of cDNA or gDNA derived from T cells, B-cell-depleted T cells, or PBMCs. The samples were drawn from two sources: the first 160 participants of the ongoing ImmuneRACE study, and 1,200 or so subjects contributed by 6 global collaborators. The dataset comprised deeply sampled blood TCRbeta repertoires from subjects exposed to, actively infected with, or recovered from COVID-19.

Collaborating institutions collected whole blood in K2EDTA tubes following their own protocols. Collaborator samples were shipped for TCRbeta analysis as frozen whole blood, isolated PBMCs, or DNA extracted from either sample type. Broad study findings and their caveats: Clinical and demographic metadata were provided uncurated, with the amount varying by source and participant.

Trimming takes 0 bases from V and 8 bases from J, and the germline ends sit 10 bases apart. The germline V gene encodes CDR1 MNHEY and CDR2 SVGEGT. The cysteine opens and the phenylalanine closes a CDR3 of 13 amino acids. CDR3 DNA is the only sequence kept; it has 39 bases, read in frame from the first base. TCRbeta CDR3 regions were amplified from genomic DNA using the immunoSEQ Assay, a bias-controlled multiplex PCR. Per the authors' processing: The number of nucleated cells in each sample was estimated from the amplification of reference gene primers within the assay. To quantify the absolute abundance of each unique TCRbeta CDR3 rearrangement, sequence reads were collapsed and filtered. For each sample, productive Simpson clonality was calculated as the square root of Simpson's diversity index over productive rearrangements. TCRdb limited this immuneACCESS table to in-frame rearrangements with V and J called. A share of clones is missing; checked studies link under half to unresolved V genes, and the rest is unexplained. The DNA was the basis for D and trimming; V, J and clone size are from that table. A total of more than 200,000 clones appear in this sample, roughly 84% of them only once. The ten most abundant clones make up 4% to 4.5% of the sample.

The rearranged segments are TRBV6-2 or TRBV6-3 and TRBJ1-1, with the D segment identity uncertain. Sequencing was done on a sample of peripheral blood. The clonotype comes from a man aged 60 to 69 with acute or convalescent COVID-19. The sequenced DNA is TGTGCCAGCAGTTACTCCGGCCGGCGGGAAGCTTTCTTT. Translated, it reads CASSYSGRREAFF.